These 31 T cell receptor beta chains share one sample of origin, sequenced in a study of CD8+ T cells in alopecia areata. Following RNA extraction, reverse transcription yielded cDNA that acted as the sequencing template. TCRdb keeps only in-frame clones here, not all; method: immunoSEQ multiplex PCR. The sample consists of around 300,000 clones, 60% of them appearing once. The treatment denotes: oral pan-JAK inhibitor, 5-10 mg twice daily. Sequences were derived from CD4+ T cells sorted from blood, sampled between weeks 51 and 54, from a patient treated with tofacitinib. These receptors originate from a human donor with alopecia areata.

The chain has TRBV29-1 and TRBJ2-7; D tentatively reads TRBD1 or TRBD2 (5 bases each). Germline V gene sequence: CDR1 SQVTM, CDR2 ANQGSEA. Trimming took 6 bases from V and 2 from J, leaving 14 bases between them. The length of the CDR3 is 13 residues. CDR3 residues: CSVLGEGPYEQYF. The CDR3 DNA reads as TGCAGCGTGTTGGGGGAAGGGCCCTACGAGCAGTACTTC.

The chain has TRBV30 and TRBJ1-6; TRBD1 matches at 8 bases. Germline CDR1 is GTSNPN and CDR2 is SVGIG (reference sequence). This CDR3 comprises 13 residues. The trim removed 4 bases at V and 9 bases at J, leaving 5 bases unmatched. CDR3 sequence reads: CAWNLGQGSPLHF. CDR3 nucleotide sequence: TGTGCCTGGAACCTCGGACAGGGTTCACCCCTCCACTTT.

The chain carries TRBV15 and TRBJ2-7, with no clear D. Trimming removed 1 base at V and 5 bases at J, with 6 bases between. Germline loops: CDR1 LNHNV, CDR2 YYDKDF (reference sequence). The CDR3 totals 12 residues. CDR3 DNA sequence: TGTGCCACCAGCAGAGGTATGAACGAGCAGTACTTC. This translates into CATSRGMNEQYF.

V and J are TRBV20-1 and TRBJ2-3, with D unresolved. Germline values: CDR1 DFQATT, CDR2 SNEGSKA (reference sequence). The CDR3 totals 11 residues. V was trimmed by 5 bases and J by 5 bases, leaving 8 bases between them. CDR3 sequence: CSAYRQDTQYF. For the CDR3, the DNA is TGCAGTGCTTACAGACAAGATACGCAGTATTTT.

The gene calls are TRBV7-2 and TRBJ2-2; no definite D call. Germline CDR1 reads SGHTA; CDR2 reads FQGNSA. This CDR3 has 15 amino acids. Trimming took 3 bases from V and 0 from J, leaving 8 bases between them. DNA of the CDR3: TGTGCCAGCAGCTTTAAGATTTCGAACACCGGGGAGCTGTTTTTT. Amino acid sequence: CASSFKISNTGELFF.

V gene TRBV9 combines with J gene TRBJ1-6, with D unresolved. Trimming cost V 4 bases and J 5 bases, with 13 bases left between them. Germline V lookup: CDR1 SGDLS, CDR2 YYNGEE. The CDR3 contains 15 residues. The CDR3 DNA sequence: TGTGCCAGCAGCCTCAGTGGGCAACATAATTCACCCCTCCACTTT. As protein: CASSLSGQHNSPLHF.

The gene calls are TRBV29-1 and TRBJ2-5; D is uncertain. CDR3 length equals 12 residues. The V end lost 7 bases, the J end lost 5 bases, and 14 bases lay between the germline ends. Germline CDR1 reads SQVTM; CDR2 reads ANQGSEA. CDR3 bases: TGCAGCGGCGCCACGCCCGGGGAGACCCAGTACTTC. Protein: CSGATPGETQYF. Looking up the rest from reference TRBV29-1 and TRBJ2-5 gives the full variable domain: SAVISQKPSRDICQRGTSLTIQCQVDSQVTMMFWYRQQPGQSLTLIATANQGSEATYESGFVIDKFPISRPNLTFSTLTVSNMSPEDSSIYLCSGATPGETQYFGPGTRLLVL.

This clone was detected only once. The rearrangement joins TRBV9 to TRBJ2-1, with 8 bases lining up with TRBD2. Losses at the gene ends were 0 bases for V and 0 bases for J; bases not matched to a gene: 5. The CDR3 contains 17 residues. In germline, CDR1 is SGDLS, CDR2 YYNGEE. The CDR3 DNA reads TGTGCCAGCAGCGTAGAGGGCGGGGGGCTCTCCTACAATGAGCAGTTCTTC. Translating it yields CASSVEGGGLSYNEQFF.

The genes are TRBV27 and TRBJ2-7, with unresolved D. The V and J ends lost 2 bases and 3 bases respectively, with 11 bases between them. The CDR3 runs 14 residues. CDR1 is MNHEY and CDR2 is SMNVEV in the germline V gene (reference sequence). CDR3 residues: CASSLSWSNYEQYF. The CDR3 nucleotides read TGTGCCAGCAGTTTAAGTTGGTCGAACTACGAGCAGTACTTC.

The V call is TRBV7-2, the J call TRBJ1-2; 11 nucleotides agree with TRBD1. Germline loops: CDR1 SGHTA, CDR2 FQGNSA. There are 16 residues in the CDR3. With 4 bases clipped from V and 3 bases from J, the junction kept 7 bases outside the gene matches. DNA of the CDR3: TGTGCCAGCAGCTCTCGGTCGGGACAGGGGGACTATGGCTACACCTTC. Encoded protein: CASSSRSGQGDYGYTF.

The J gene is TRBJ1-1, the V gene TRBV30; weak D call: TRBD1 (5 bases). The CDR3 extends over 14 amino acids. Germline-derived CDR1 and CDR2 are GTSNPN and SVGIG (reference sequence). V gave up 0 bases and J gave up 5 bases, with 13 bases separating them. CDR3 in amino acids: CAWSVGVRSTEAFF. The CDR3 bases are TGTGCCTGGAGTGTAGGGGTCAGGTCTACTGAAGCTTTCTTT. The whole variable domain, filled in from reference TRBV30 and TRBJ1-1, reads SQTIHQWPATLVQPVGSPLSLECTVEGTSNPNLYWYRQAAGRGLQLLFYSVGIGQISSEVPQNLSASRPQDRQFILSSKKLLLSDSGFYLCAWSVGVRSTEAFFGQGTRLTVV.

A single count supports this clone. The chain is built from TRBV5-6 and TRBJ2-4; D might be TRBD2 (5 bases). V was pared by 2 bases and J by 8 bases, with 11 bases between. The CDR3 runs 13 residues. Looked up from germline, CDR1 is SGHDT and CDR2 is YYEEEE. In nucleotides, the CDR3 is TGTGCCAGCAGCTTCGAGGGCGCGGACATTCAGTACTTC. It translates to CASSFEGADIQYF.

This chain connects TRBV27 to TRBJ1-4; TRBD1 matches at 10 bases. The trim removed 5 bases at V and 0 bases at J, leaving 6 bases unmatched. There are 17 residues in the CDR3. CDR1 MNHEY and CDR2 SMNVEV come from the germline V gene (reference sequence). CDR3 coding DNA: TGTGCCAGCAGTATGACAGGGGGCTTTCCAACTAATGAAAAACTGTTTTTT. Amino acids: CASSMTGGFPTNEKLFF.

This clone was counted between two and nine times. The chain has TRBV7-3 and TRBJ2-3; the D gene is possibly TRBD2 (6 bases). The CDR3 contains 14 residues. V lost 5 bases and J 0 bases, leaving 9 bases between the germline ends. Looked up from germline, CDR1 is SGHTA and CDR2 is FQGTGA. The CDR3: CASSQAGSTDTQYF. The CDR3 nucleotides are TGTGCCAGCAGCCAAGCGGGTAGCACAGATACGCAGTATTTT.

The chain joins TRBV30 to TRBJ1-1, with 7 nucleotides matching TRBD1. V was pared by 1 base and J by 2 bases, with 7 bases of the junction left unmatched. Germline V gene lookup returns CDR1 GTSNPN and CDR2 SVGIG (reference sequence). There are 15 residues in the CDR3. CDR3 protein: CAWSEKTGSNTEAFF. The CDR3 nucleotides are TGTGCCTGGAGTGAAAAGACAGGGTCAAACACTGAAGCTTTCTTT.

This clone was recorded a few times. The rearrangement joins TRBV10-3 to TRBJ2-5; TRBD2 matches at 10 bases. J lost 2 bases, V lost 6 bases, and 3 bases had no gene match. The CDR3 contains 14 residues. CDR1 and CDR2 (germline): ENHRY, SYGVKD. CDR3 coding DNA: TGTGCCATCAGCCGTAGCGGGGGGCAAGAGACCCAGTACTTC. The encoded protein is CAISRSGGQETQYF.

The CDR3 sequence is CASSLGDTGTGLETQYF. The CDR3, as DNA: TGCGCCAGCAGCTTGGGGGACACCGGGACAGGGTTGGAGACCCAGTACTTC. This sequence joins TRBV5-1 and TRBJ2-5, with 9 bases identical to TRBD1. CDR1 and CDR2 (germline): SGHRS, YFSETQ. J was trimmed by 5 bases and V by 0 bases; bases with no gene match: 11. The CDR3 totals 17 residues.

This clone was found a few times. This chain connects TRBV5-6 to TRBJ2-1; D not certain. Germline CDR1 is SGHDT and CDR2 is YYEEEE. This CDR3 is built from 16 residues. Trimming pared 2 bases from V and 5 bases from J, leaving 17 bases between. The CDR3 sequence: CASSFKTSSRNNEQFF. CDR3 coding DNA: TGTGCCAGCAGCTTTAAGACATCCTCCCGAAACAATGAGCAGTTCTTC.

The V and J genes are TRBV10-3 and TRBJ2-6, with D unresolved. The CDR3 covers 17 residues. Trimming took off 0 bases at V and 0 bases at J, with 9 bases between the two ends. Germline V gene data show CDR1 as ENHRY and CDR2 as SYGVKD. The CDR3 spells CAISESKGSSGANVLTF. The CDR3, as DNA: TGTGCCATCAGTGAGTCGAAGGGAAGCTCTGGGGCCAACGTCCTGACTTTC.

This rearrangement joins TRBV2 to TRBJ1-1; unclear D gene. The CDR3 has 15 amino acids. Deletions cut 5 bases from V and 4 bases from J, with 17 bases between. Germline lookup yields CDR1 SNHLY and CDR2 FYNNEI. CDR3 region: CASSPSLGRGTEAFF. CDR3 coding DNA: TGTGCCAGCAGTCCGAGCCTCGGGCGAGGCACTGAAGCTTTCTTT.

The rearrangement links TRBV15 to TRBJ1-1; D is possibly TRBD1 (6 bases). Germline V lookup: CDR1 LNHNV, CDR2 YYDKDF (reference sequence). The ends were cut back, 2 bases at V and 2 bases at J, with 12 bases in the middle. The CDR3 has 15 residues. For the CDR3, the DNA is TGTGCCACCAGCAGATCTCCAGGGGAAAACACTGAAGCTTTCTTT. Translated: CATSRSPGENTEAFF.

The gene calls are TRBV2 and TRBJ2-7; D gene uncertain. The germline V gene encodes CDR1 SNHLY and CDR2 FYNNEI. This CDR3 is 14 amino acids long. V lost 3 bases to trimming and J lost 3 bases, with 12 bases between them. CDR3 protein: CASSDLGEVYEQYF. In DNA, the CDR3 is TGTGCCAGCAGTGATTTAGGAGAGGTCTACGAGCAGTACTTC.

The V and J genes are TRBV29-1 and TRBJ2-7; D is uncertain. Germline values: CDR1 SQVTM, CDR2 ANQGSEA. Trimming cost V 7 bases and J 0 bases, with 10 bases left between them. This CDR3 region has 12 residues. The DNA of the CDR3 is TGCAGCGCCCTCCTCGCCTCCTACGAGCAGTACTTC. Translating gives CSALLASYEQYF.

The chain links TRBV29-1 to TRBJ2-1, with 7 bases lining up with TRBD2. The V gene end was trimmed by 3 bases and the J gene end by 8 bases; junction bases not matched to a gene: 4. Per germline, CDR1 SQVTM and CDR2 ANQGSEA. This CDR3 spans 12 amino acids. The CDR3 region is CSVDQGGDEQFF. The CDR3 DNA follows: TGCAGCGTTGACCAGGGAGGGGATGAGCAGTTCTTC.

The chain uses TRBV2 and TRBJ2-5, with 7 nucleotides matching TRBD2. The ends lost 11 bases at V and 2 bases at J; junction bases unmatched: 5. From germline, CDR1 is SNHLY and CDR2 FYNNEI. This CDR3 contains 12 residues. The CDR3 coding sequence is TGTGCCGGGGGGGTCAAACAAGAGACCCAGTACTTC. Its translation: CAGGVKQETQYF.

As for this clone: One base separates it from a far larger clone, so it is likely a read error. The genes are TRBV5-1 and TRBJ1-1; D not resolved. V lost 2 bases to trimming and J lost 1 base, with 3 bases between them. Germline CDR1 reads SGHRS; CDR2 reads YFSETQ. The CDR3 contains 12 residues. The CDR3 loop reads CASSLQNTEAFF. The CDR3 DNA reads as TGCGCCAGCAGCTTACAGAACACTGAAGCTTTCTTT.

This clone occurred a few times. V usage is TRBV12-5 and J usage is TRBJ2-4; TRBD1 matches at 11 bases. The CDR3 runs to 14 residues. From germline, CDR1 is LGHNT and CDR2 FRNRAP. J was trimmed by 5 bases and V by 7 bases; bases with no gene match: 4. The CDR3 reads CASATGQGENIQYF. The DNA for the CDR3 is TGTGCTAGTGCCACGGGACAGGGGGAAAACATTCAGTACTTC. Looking up the rest from reference TRBV12-5 and TRBJ2-4 gives the full variable domain: DARVTQTPRHKVTEMGQEVTMRCQPILGHNTVFWYRQTMMQGLELLAYFRNRAPLDDSGMPKDRFSAEMPDATLATLKIQPSEPRDSAVYFCASATGQGENIQYFGAGTRLSVL.

V is TRBV7-2 and J is TRBJ2-1; D is uncertain. The V gene's germline CDR1 is SGHTA and CDR2 FQGNSA. The CDR3 spans 15 residues. Trimming pared 5 bases from V and 0 bases from J, leaving 11 bases between. In DNA form, the CDR3 reads TGTGCCAGCAGCCAAGGCAGGAGCTCCTACAATGAGCAGTTCTTC. It translates to CASSQGRSSYNEQFF.

This chain uses TRBV7-9 with TRBJ2-3; D gene unclear. Germline V lookup: CDR1 SEHNR, CDR2 FQNEAQ (reference sequence). The length of the CDR3 is 14 residues. V was clipped by 2 bases and J by 0 bases, with 6 bases between them. CDR3 region: CASSLMGSTDTQYF. The CDR3 DNA follows: TGTGCCAGCAGCTTAATGGGGAGCACAGATACGCAGTATTTT. Based on the CDR3 plus reference TRBV7-9 and TRBJ2-3, the full variable domain is DTGVSQNPRHKITKRGQNVTFRCDPISEHNRLYWYRQTLGQGPEFLTYFQNEAQLEKSRLLSDRFSAERPKGSFSTLEIQRTEQGDSAMYLCASSLMGSTDTQYFGPGTRLTVL.

This clone showed up just a few times. The gene calls are TRBV7-3 and TRBJ2-2, with TRBD1 matching over 7 bases. The V gene's germline CDR1 is SGHTA and CDR2 FQGTGA. Trimming at V came to 4 bases and at J to 0 bases, leaving 2 bases not matched to a gene. This CDR3 spans 15 amino acids. CDR3 bases: TGTGCCAGCAGCTCGACAGGGACGAACACCGGGGAGCTGTTTTTT. Translated: CASSSTGTNTGELFF.

The rearrangement joins TRBV12-5 to TRBJ2-6, with D unclear. With 8 bases removed from V and 2 bases from J, the gap between germline ends came to 7 bases. Per the germline V gene, CDR1 is LGHNT and CDR2 is FRNRAP. The CDR3 is 13 amino acids. The CDR3 coding sequence is TGTGCTAGTCGACCCACTGGGGCCAACGTCCTGACTTTC. Its translation: CASRPTGANVLTF.